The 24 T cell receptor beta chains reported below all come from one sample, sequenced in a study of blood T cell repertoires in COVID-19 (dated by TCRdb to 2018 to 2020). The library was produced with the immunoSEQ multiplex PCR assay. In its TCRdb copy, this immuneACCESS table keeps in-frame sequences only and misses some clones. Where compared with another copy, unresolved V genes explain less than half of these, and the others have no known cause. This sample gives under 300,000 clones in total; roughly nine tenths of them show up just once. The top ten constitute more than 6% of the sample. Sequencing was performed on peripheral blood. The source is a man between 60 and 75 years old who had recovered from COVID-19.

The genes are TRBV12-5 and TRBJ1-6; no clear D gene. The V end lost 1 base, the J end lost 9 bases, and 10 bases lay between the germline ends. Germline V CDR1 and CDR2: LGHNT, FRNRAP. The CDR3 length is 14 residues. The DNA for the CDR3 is TGTGCTAGTGGTTTGGGGGGAGAGGTTTCACCCCTCCACTTT. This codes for CASGLGGEVSPLHF.

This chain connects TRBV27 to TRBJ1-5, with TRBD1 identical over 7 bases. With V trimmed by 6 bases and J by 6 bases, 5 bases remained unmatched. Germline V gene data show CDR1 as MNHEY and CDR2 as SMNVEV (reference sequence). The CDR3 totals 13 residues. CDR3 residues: CASRLGTAQPQHF. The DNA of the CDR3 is TGTGCCAGCAGACTAGGGACAGCTCAGCCCCAGCATTTT.

CDR3 DNA sequence: TGTGCCAGCAGTTTCGGGGACAGGACAAGGGTGGCGATGCAGTTCTTC. The encoded protein is CASSFGDRTRVAMQFF. The chain links TRBV6-5 to TRBJ2-1, with TRBD1 matching over 8 bases. Germline V lookup: CDR1 MNHEY, CDR2 SVGAGI. V was pared by 4 bases and J by 12 bases, with 17 bases of the junction left unmatched. CDR3 length: 16 residues.

The CDR3 DNA sequence: TGTGCCAGCAGCCCCTCGACAGGGACTAATGAAAAACTGTTTTTT. This gives the protein CASSPSTGTNEKLFF. This sequence joins TRBV9 and TRBJ1-4; 7 bases are shared with TRBD1. V gave up 4 bases and J gave up 2 bases; unmatched junction bases: 5. The CDR3 extends over 15 amino acids. The germline CDR1 and CDR2 sequences are SGDLS and YYNGEE.

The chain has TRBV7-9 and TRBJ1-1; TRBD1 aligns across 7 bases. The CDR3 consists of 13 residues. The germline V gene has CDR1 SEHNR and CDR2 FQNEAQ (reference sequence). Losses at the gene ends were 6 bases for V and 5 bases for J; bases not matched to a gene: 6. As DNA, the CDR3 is TGTGCCAGCAGAGACAGGGTGCGGACTGAAGCTTTCTTT. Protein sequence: CASRDRVRTEAFF.

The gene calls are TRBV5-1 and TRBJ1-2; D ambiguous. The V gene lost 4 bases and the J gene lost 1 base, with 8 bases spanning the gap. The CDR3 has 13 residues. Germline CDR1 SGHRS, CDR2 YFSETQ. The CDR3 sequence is CASSVQNNYGYTF. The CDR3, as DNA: TGCGCCAGCAGCGTACAAAATAACTATGGCTACACCTTC.

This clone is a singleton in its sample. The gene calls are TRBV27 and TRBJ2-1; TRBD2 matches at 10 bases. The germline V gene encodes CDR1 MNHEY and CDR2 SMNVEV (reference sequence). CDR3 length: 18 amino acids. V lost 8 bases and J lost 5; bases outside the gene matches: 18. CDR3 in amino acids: CASGWAGPGLAHNNEQFF. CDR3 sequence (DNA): TGTGCCAGCGGATGGGCCGGACCGGGACTAGCGCACAACAATGAGCAGTTCTTC.

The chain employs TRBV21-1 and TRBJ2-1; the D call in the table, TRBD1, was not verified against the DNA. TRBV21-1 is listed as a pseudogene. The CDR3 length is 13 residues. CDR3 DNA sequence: TGTGCCAGCAGCAAAGAGGGGTGGAATGAGCAGTTCTTC. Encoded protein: CASSKEGWNEQFF.

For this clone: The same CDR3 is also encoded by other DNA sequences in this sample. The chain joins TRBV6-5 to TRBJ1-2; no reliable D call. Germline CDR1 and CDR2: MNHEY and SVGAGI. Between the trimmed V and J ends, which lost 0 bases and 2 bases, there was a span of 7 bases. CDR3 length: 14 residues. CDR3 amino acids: CASSYSRGNYGYTF. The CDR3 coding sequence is TGTGCCAGCAGTTACTCGAGAGGAAACTATGGCTACACCTTC.

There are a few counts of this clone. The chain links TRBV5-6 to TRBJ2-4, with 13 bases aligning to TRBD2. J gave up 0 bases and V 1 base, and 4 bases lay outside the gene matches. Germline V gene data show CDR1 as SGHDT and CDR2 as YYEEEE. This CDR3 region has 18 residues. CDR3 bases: TGTGCCAGCAGCTTGCGACTAGCGGGGGGCCTAGCCAAAAACATTCAGTACTTC. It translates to CASSLRLAGGLAKNIQYF.

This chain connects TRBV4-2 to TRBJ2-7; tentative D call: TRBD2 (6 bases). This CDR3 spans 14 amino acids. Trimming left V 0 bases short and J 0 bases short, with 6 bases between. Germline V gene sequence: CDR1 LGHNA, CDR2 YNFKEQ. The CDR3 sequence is CASSQDGGSYEQYF. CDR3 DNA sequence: TGTGCCAGCAGCCAAGACGGGGGCTCCTACGAGCAGTACTTC.

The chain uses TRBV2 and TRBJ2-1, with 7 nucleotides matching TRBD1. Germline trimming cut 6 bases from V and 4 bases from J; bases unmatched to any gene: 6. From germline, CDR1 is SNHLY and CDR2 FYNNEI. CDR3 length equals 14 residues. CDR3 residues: CASRDQGVYNEQFF. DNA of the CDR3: TGTGCCAGCAGAGATCAGGGGGTTTACAATGAGCAGTTCTTC. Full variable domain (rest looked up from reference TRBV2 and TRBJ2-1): EPEVTQTPSHQVTQMGQEVILRCVPISNHLYFYWYRQILGQKVEFLVSFYNNEISEKSEIFDDQFSVERPDGSNFTLKIRSTKLEDSAMYFCASRDQGVYNEQFFGPGTRLTVL.

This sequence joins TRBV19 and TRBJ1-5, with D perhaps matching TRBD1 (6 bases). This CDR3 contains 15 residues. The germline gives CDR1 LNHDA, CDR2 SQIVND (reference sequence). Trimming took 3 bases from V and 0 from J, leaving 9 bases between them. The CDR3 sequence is CASSMPGDSNQPQHF. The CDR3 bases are TGTGCCAGTAGTATGCCAGGGGATAGCAATCAGCCCCAGCATTTT.

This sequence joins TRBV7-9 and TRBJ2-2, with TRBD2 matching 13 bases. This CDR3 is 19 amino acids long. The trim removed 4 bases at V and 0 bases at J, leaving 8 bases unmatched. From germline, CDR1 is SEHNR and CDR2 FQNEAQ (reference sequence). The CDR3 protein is CASSSPGTSGIANTGELFF. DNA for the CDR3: TGTGCCAGCAGCTCACCCGGGACTAGCGGGATCGCGAACACCGGGGAGCTGTTTTTT.

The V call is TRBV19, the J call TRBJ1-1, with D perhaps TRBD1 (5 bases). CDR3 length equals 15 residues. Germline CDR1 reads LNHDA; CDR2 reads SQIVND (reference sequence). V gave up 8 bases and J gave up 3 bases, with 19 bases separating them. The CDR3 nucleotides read TGTGCCAGTGAACTATGCAGGGTGAAAGACACTGAAGCTTTCTTT. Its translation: CASELCRVKDTEAFF.

The CDR3 here is CATVINDRALGGYTF. CDR3 nucleotides: TGTGCCACCGTTATTAACGACAGGGCGCTAGGAGGCTACACCTTC. This chain joins TRBV10-3 and TRBJ1-2, with TRBD1 matching 7 bases. Germline-derived CDR1 and CDR2 are ENHRY and SYGVKD. J gave up 8 bases and V 10 bases, and 19 bases lay outside the gene matches. The CDR3 loop spans 15 amino acids.

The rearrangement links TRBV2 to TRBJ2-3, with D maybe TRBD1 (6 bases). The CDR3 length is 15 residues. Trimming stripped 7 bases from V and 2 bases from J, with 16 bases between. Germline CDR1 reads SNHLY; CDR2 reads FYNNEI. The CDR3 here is CASNEPGALTDTQYF. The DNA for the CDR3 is TGTGCCAGCAACGAACCAGGGGCACTCACAGATACGCAGTATTTT.

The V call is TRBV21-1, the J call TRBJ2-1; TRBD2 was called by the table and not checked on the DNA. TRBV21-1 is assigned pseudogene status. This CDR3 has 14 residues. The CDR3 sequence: CASSKVSGLNEQFF. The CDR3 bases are TGTGCCAGCAGCAAAGTCTCGGGGTTAAATGAGCAGTTCTTC.

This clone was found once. Here the CDR3 reads CASRDFYNEQFF. The CDR3 DNA reads TGTGCCAGCAGGGACTTCTACAATGAGCAGTTCTTC. The chain links TRBV27 to TRBJ2-1, with D possibly matching TRBD2 (5 bases). The CDR3 is 12 amino acids. Trimming cost V 6 bases and J 3 bases, with 6 bases left between them. CDR1 is MNHEY, CDR2 SMNVEV, per germline (reference sequence).

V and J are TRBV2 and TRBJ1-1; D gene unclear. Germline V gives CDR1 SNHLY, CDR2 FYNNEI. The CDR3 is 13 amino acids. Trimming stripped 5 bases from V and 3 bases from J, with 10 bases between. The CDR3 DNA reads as TGTGCCAGCAGTATCCGGAGAGACACTGAAGCTTTCTTT. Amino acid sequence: CASSIRRDTEAFF.

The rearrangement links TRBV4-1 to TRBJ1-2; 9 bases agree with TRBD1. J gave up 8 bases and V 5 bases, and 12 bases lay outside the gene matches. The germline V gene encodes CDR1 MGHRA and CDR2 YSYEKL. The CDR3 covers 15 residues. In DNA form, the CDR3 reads TGCGCCAGCAGCACGGCCGGGACAGGGTACTTCGGCTACACCTTC. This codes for CASSTAGTGYFGYTF.

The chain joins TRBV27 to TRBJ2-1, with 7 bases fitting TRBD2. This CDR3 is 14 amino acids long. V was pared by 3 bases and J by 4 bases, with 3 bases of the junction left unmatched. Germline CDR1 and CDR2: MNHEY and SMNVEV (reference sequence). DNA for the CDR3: TGTGCCAGCAGTTTTTGGGGGGGGTACAATGAGCAGTTCTTC. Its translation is CASSFWGGYNEQFF.

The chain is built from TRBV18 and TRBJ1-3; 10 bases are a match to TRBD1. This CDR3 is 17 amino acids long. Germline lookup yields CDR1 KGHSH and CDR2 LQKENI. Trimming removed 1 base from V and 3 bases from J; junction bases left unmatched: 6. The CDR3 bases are TGTGCCAGCTCACCACTCGGGGACAGGGGAAGTGGAAACACCATATATTTT. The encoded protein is CASSPLGDRGSGNTIYF.

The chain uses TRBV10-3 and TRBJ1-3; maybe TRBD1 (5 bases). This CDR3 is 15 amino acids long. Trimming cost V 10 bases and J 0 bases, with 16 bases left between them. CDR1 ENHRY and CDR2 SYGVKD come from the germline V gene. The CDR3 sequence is CATSLGQDSGNTIYF. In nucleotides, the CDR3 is TGTGCCACCTCCCTAGGACAAGACTCTGGAAACACCATATATTTT.